These 14 T cell receptor beta chains share one sample of origin, sequenced in a study of blood T cell repertoires in COVID-19 (dated by TCRdb to 2018 to 2021). Library preparation used the immunoSEQ multiplex PCR assay. Sourced from immuneACCESS, this table was stored by TCRdb with only in-frame sequences that have V and J called. A share of the clones is absent; for the studies checked, an unresolved V gene accounts for under half, and the remainder has no known explanation. The sample table holds 70,000 to 85,000 clones, of which approximately 78% were seen once. Around a sixth of the sample goes to the ten largest clones. The sequenced material came from peripheral blood. The receptors were sampled from an elderly woman with acute or convalescent COVID-19.

This clone has only a few counts. The chain is built from TRBV12-3 or TRBV12-4 and TRBJ1-6; a weak D match, TRBD1 (6 bases). This CDR3 has 13 amino acids. Deletions cut 3 bases from V and 7 bases from J, with 7 bases between. CDR3 protein: CASSLGHNSPLHF. CDR3 coding DNA: TGTGCCAGCAGTTTGGGACACAATTCACCCCTCCACTTT.

The chain recombines TRBV7-8 with TRBJ1-3; 9 bases line up with TRBD1. CDR3 length equals 20 residues. Germline CDR1 reads SGHVS; CDR2 reads FQNEAQ. V trimming: 0 bases; J trimming: 4 bases; junction bases outside the gene matches: 16. CDR3 sequence (DNA): TGTGCCAGCAGCTTAGCATCTGCCGGGACAGGGACGAACCTAGGAAACACCATATATTTT. Its translation: CASSLASAGTGTNLGNTIYF.

The chain combines TRBV5-1 with TRBJ2-7, with 9 bases aligning to TRBD1. V dropped 5 bases and J dropped 5; count of bases not matched to a gene: 8. This CDR3 comprises 14 residues. Looked up from germline, CDR1 is SGHRS and CDR2 is YFSETQ. CDR3 protein: CASRQGQGVNEQYF. The DNA of the CDR3 is TGCGCCAGCAGGCAGGGACAGGGTGTGAACGAGCAGTACTTC.

This clone came up a few times. The gene calls are TRBV7-3 and TRBJ2-5; D is unresolved. The CDR3 sequence is 13 residues long. Germline lookup yields CDR1 SGHTA and CDR2 FQGTGA. The V and J ends lost 5 bases and 1 base respectively, with 8 bases between them. CDR3 residues: CASSRTSQETQYF. CDR3 in DNA: TGTGCCAGCAGCCGAACTTCCCAAGAGACCCAGTACTTC.

The chain has TRBV4-2 and TRBJ2-1; 13 bases map to TRBD2. Trimming cost V 4 bases and J 2 bases; bases outside gene matches: 8. CDR3 length: 18 residues. Germline-derived CDR1 and CDR2 are LGHNA and YNFKEQ. CDR3 sequence reads: CASSLRLAGGLTYNEQFF. Written as DNA, the CDR3 is TGTGCCAGCAGCCTCAGACTAGCGGGGGGCCTTACCTACAATGAGCAGTTCTTC.

The J gene is TRBJ1-4, the V gene TRBV9; D is perhaps TRBD1 (5 bases). Germline V CDR1 and CDR2: SGDLS, YYNGEE. The CDR3 is 15 residues long. V shed 4 bases and J shed 6 bases, with 16 bases lying between them. The CDR3 DNA is TGTGCCAGCAGCCCACAGGTCGGGTTTTATGAAAAACTGTTTTTT. Protein sequence: CASSPQVGFYEKLFF.

Concerning this clone: An end of the junction does not agree with germline; a read error may underlie this. The V gene is TRBV7-7, the J gene TRBJ2-2; 9 bases match TRBD1. Germline CDR1 and CDR2: SSHAT and FNYEAQ (reference sequence). CDR3 length: 17 amino acids. CDR3 DNA: TGTGCTAGCAGAATCACCCGGGACAGGGCAGACACCGGGGAGCTGTTTTTT. This encodes CASRITRDRADTGELFF. Using reference TRBV7-7 and TRBJ2-2 for the parts outside the CDR3, the full variable domain is GAGVSQSPRYKVTKRGQDVTLRCDPISSHATLYWYQQALGQGPEFLTYFNYEAQPDKSGLPSDRFSAERPEGSISTLTIQRTEQRDSAMYRCASRITRDRADTGELFFGEGSRLTVL.

V is TRBV27 and J is TRBJ2-1, with D possibly being TRBD1 (6 bases). The CDR3 covers 15 residues. Germline V gene data show CDR1 as MNHEY and CDR2 as SMNVEV (reference sequence). V was clipped by 3 bases and J by 4 bases, with 13 bases between them. The CDR3, as DNA: TGTGCCAGCAGTTTCGGGACAAGACATTACAATGAGCAGTTCTTC. Translation gives CASSFGTRHYNEQFF.

This clone was counted once. This rearrangement joins TRBV29-1 to TRBJ2-7; tentative D call: TRBD2 (6 bases). CDR1 is SQVTM, CDR2 ANQGSEA, per germline. V was clipped by 3 bases and J by 6 bases, with 21 bases between them. The CDR3 sequence is 15 residues long. The CDR3 DNA sequence: TGCAGCGTTGATGTGGGGGGTCTTTCTTCGTCCGAGCAGTACTTC. This codes for CSVDVGGLSSSEQYF.

Here the CDR3 reads CASKEQGGDEQYF. The CDR3 DNA reads TGTGCCAGCAAGGAGCAGGGCGGCGACGAGCAGTACTTC. This chain links TRBV5-4 with TRBJ2-7, with a possible D match to TRBD1 (5 bases). The germline V gene encodes CDR1 SGHNT and CDR2 YYREEE (reference sequence). CDR3 length: 13 residues. Trimming cost V 6 bases and J 5 bases, with 15 bases left between them.

The CDR3 protein is CSVESRDTQYF. The CDR3 bases are TGCAGCGTTGAATCCCGAGATACGCAGTATTTT. The chain carries TRBV29-1 and TRBJ2-3; D remains unclear. The CDR3 totals 11 residues. Germline CDR1 and CDR2: SQVTM and ANQGSEA. With 2 bases removed from V and 5 bases from J, the gap between germline ends came to 5 bases.

V is TRBV27 and J is TRBJ2-7; D possibly corresponds to TRBD2 (5 bases). V was cut by 3 bases and J by 1 base, with 16 bases left in between. This CDR3 contains 16 residues. Germline V gene lookup returns CDR1 MNHEY and CDR2 SMNVEV (reference sequence). CDR3 DNA: TGTGCCAGCAGTTTTTCCCTGGTGCGAGGGTCCTACGAGCAGTACTTC. This gives the protein CASSFSLVRGSYEQYF.

The V gene is TRBV12-5, the J gene TRBJ2-3, with D uncertain. The length of the CDR3 is 13 residues. Trimming pared 5 bases from V and 5 bases from J, leaving 11 bases between. Germline CDR1 reads LGHNT; CDR2 reads FRNRAP. Here the CDR3 DNA reads TGTGCTAGTGGTCCTTCTGGGCGAGATACGCAGTATTTT. Its translation: CASGPSGRDTQYF.

This chain uses TRBV5-4 with TRBJ2-3; 8 nucleotides line up with TRBD2. Per germline, CDR1 SGHNT and CDR2 YYREEE (reference sequence). The CDR3 is 17 residues long. The V gene end was trimmed by 1 base and the J gene end by 1 base; junction bases not matched to a gene: 8. CDR3 sequence (DNA): TGTGCCAGCAGCTTGATTGGCGGGGGGCTCCGCACAGATACGCAGTATTTT. Encoded protein: CASSLIGGGLRTDTQYF.